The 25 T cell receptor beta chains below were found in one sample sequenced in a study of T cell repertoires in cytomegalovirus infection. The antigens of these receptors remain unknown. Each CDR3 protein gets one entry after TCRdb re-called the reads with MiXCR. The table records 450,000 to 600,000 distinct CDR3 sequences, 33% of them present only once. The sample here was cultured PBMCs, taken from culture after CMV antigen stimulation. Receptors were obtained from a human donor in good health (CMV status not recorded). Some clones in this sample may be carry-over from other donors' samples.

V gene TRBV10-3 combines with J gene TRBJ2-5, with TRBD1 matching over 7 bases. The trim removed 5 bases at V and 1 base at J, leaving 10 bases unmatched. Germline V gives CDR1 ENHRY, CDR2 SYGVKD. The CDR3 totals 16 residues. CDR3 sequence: CAISFDQTGPQETQYF. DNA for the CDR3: TGTGCCATCAGTTTCGATCAGACAGGGCCCCAAGAGACCCAGTACTTC.

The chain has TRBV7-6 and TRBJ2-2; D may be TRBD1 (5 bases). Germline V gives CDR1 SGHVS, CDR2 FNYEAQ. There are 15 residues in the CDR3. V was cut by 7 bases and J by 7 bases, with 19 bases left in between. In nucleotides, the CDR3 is TGTGCCAGCATCCCCAGACTCAGGGTGGACGGGGAGCTGTTTTTT. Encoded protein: CASIPRLRVDGELFF.

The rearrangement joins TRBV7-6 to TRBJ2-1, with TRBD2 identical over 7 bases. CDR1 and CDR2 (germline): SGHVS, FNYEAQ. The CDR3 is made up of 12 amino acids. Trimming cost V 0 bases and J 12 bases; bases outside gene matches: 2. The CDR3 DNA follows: TGTGCCAGCAGCTTAGCGGGCGGGGGGCAGTTCTTC. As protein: CASSLAGGGQFF.

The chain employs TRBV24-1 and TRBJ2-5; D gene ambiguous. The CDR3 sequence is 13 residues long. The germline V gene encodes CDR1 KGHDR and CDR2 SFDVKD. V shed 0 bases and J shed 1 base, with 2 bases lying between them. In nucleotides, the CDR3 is TGTGCCACCAGTGATTTGATCCAAGAGACCCAGTACTTC. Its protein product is CATSDLIQETQYF.

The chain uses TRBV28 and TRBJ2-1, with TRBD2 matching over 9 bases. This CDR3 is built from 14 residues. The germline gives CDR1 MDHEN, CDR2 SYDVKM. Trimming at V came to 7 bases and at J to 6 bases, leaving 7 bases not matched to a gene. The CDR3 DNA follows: TGTGCCAGCACGTCGAGGACTAGCGCCAATGAGCAGTTCTTC. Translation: CASTSRTSANEQFF.

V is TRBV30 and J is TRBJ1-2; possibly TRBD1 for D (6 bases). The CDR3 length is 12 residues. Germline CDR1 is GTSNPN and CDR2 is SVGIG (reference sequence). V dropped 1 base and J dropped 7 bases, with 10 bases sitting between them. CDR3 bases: TGTGCCTGGAGTGCAGGGGTTGGTGGCTACACCTTC. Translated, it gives CAWSAGVGGYTF. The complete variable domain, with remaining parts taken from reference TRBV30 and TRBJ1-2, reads SQTIHQWPATLVQPVGSPLSLECTVEGTSNPNLYWYRQAAGRGLQLLFYSVGIGQISSEVPQNLSASRPQDRQFILSSKKLLLSDSGFYLCAWSAGVGGYTFGSGTRLTVV.

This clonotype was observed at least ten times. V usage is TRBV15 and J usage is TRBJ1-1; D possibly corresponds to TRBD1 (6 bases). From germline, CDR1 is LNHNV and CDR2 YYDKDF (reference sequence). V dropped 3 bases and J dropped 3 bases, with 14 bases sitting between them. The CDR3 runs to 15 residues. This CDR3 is CATSSNPGHYTEAFF. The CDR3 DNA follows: TGTGCCACCAGCAGCAACCCGGGACATTACACTGAAGCTTTCTTT.

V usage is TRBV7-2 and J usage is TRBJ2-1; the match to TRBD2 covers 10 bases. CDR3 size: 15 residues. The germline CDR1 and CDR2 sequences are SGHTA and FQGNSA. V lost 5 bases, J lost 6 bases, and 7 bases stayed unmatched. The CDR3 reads CASSPLAGARNEQFF. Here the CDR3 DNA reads TGTGCCAGCAGCCCTCTAGCGGGAGCACGCAATGAGCAGTTCTTC.

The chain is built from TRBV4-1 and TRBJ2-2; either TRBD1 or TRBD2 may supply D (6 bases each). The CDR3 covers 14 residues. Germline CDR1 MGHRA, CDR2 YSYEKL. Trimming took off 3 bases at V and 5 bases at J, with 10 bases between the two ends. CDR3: CASSHRRGTGELFF. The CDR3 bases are TGCGCCAGCAGCCACAGGAGGGGGACCGGGGAGCTGTTTTTT.

This chain's CDR3 is CASSLDQGAVTEAFF. In DNA, the CDR3 is TGTGCCAGCAGCTTAGACCAGGGTGCAGTCACTGAAGCTTTCTTT. The V call is TRBV7-4, the J call TRBJ1-1; D might be TRBD1 (5 bases). Between the trimmed V and J ends, which lost 1 base and 4 bases, there was a span of 13 bases. The CDR3 runs 15 residues. Germline-derived CDR1 and CDR2 are SGHVT and SQSDAQ.

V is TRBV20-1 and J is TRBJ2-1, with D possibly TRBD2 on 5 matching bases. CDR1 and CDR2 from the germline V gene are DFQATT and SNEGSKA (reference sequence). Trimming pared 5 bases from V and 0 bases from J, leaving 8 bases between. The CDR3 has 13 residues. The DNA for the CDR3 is TGCAGTGCTGAGCGGAACTCCTACAATGAGCAGTTCTTC. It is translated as CSAERNSYNEQFF.

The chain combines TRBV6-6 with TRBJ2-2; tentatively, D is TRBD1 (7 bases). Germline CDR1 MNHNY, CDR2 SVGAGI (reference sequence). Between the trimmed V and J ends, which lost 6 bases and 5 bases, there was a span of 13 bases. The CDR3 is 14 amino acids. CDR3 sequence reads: CASSRGTATGELFF. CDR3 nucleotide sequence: TGTGCCAGCAGCCGCGGGACAGCTACCGGGGAGCTGTTTTTT.

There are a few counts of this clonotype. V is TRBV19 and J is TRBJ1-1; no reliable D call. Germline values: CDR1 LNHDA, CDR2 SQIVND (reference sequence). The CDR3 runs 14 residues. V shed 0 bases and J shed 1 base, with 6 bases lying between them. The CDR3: CASSIDLRNTEAFF. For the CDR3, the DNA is TGTGCCAGTAGTATAGATCTCAGGAACACTGAAGCTTTCTTT.

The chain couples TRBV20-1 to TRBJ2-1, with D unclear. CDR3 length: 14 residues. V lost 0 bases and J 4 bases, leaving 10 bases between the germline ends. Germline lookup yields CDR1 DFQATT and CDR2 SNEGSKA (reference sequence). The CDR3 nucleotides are TGCAGTGCTAGAGATACCCAAGGTTACAATGAGCAGTTCTTC. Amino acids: CSARDTQGYNEQFF.

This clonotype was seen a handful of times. The CDR3: CASSSPRGNQPQHF. The CDR3 region has the DNA TGTGCCAGCAGCTCCCCTAGGGGCAATCAGCCCCAGCATTTT. The genes are TRBV7-9 and TRBJ1-5; D is uncertain. The CDR3 is 14 residues long. The germline gives CDR1 SEHNR, CDR2 FQNEAQ (reference sequence). Trimming stripped 4 bases from V and 2 bases from J, with 9 bases between.

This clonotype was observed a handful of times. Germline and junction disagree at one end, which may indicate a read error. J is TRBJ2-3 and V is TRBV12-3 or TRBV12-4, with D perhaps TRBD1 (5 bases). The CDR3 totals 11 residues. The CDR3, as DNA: TGTGCCAGCACCCAGACAGATACTCAGTATTTT. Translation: CASTQTDTQYF.

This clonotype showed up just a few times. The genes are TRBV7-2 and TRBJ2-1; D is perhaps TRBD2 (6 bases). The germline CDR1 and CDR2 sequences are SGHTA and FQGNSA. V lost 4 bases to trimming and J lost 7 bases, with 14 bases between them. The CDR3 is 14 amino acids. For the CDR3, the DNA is TGTGCCAGCAGCTCCTACTCGACTAGTAATGAGCAGTTCTTC. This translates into CASSSYSTSNEQFF.

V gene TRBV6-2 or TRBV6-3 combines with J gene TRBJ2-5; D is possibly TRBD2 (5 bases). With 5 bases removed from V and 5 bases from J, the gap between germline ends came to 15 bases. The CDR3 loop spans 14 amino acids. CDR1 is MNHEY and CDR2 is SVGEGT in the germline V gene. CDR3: CASSPPRGRETQYF. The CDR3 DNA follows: TGTGCCAGCAGTCCCCCCCGAGGGCGGGAGACCCAGTACTTC.

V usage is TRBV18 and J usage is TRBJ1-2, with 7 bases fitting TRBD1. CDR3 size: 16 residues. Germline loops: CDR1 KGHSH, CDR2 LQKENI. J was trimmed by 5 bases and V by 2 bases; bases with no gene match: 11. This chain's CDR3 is CASSPSTGVAPYGYTF. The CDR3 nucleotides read TGTGCCAGCTCACCAAGCACAGGGGTCGCTCCTTATGGCTACACCTTC.

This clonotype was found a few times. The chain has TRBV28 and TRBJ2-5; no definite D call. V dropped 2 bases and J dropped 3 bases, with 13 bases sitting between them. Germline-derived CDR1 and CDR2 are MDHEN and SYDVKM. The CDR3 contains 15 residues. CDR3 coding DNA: TGTGCCAGCAGTTTACCAGGTAGAAAGGAAGAGACCCAGTACTTC. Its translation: CASSLPGRKEETQYF.

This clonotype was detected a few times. CDR3: CASSSPGGARFYEQYV. The DNA for the CDR3 is TGTGCCAGCAGCTCCCCCGGCGGAGCTAGATTCTACGAGCAGTACGTC. The J gene is TRBJ2-7, the V gene TRBV11-2, with no clear D. Germline V gene sequence: CDR1 SGHAT, CDR2 FQNNGV. The CDR3 sequence is 16 residues long. V lost 4 bases and J 3 bases, leaving 19 bases between the germline ends.

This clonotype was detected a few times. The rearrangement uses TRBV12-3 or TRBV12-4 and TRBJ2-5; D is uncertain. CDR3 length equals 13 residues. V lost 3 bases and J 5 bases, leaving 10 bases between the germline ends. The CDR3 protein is CASSFVLRETQYF. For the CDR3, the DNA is TGTGCCAGCAGTTTTGTACTAAGGGAGACCCAGTACTTC.

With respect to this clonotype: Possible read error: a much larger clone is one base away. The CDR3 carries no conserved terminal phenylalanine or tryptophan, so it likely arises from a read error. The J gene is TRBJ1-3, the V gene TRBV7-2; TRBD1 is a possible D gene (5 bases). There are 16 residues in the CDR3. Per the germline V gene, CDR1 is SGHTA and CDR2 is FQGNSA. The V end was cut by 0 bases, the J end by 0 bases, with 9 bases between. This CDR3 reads CASSLAGVSSGNTIYS. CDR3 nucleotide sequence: TGTGCCAGCAGCTTAGCGGGGGTCTCCTCTGGAAACACCATATATTCT.

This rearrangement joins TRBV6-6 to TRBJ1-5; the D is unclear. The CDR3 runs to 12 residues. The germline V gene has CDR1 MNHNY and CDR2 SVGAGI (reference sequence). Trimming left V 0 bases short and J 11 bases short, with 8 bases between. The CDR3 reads CASSYSVRAQHF. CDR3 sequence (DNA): TGTGCCAGCAGTTACTCGGTACGGGCCCAGCATTTT.

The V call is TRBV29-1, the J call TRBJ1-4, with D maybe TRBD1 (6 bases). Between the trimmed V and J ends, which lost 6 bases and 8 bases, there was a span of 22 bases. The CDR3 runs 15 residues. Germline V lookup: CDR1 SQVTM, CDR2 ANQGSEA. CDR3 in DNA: TGCAGCGTACAAAAACCGGGACAACTCGCGGAAAAACTGTTTTTT. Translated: CSVQKPGQLAEKLFF.